This is a list of T cell receptor beta chains from one sample in a study of CD8 T cells in ankylosing spondylitis. MiXCR, run by TCRdb on the 5' RACE reads, gives a single entry per CDR3 protein. This sample yields about 160,000 distinct CDR3 sequences, of which 18% are seen a single time; approximately 7.8% belongs to the top ten. The sequenced material came from blood, either unsorted or a sorted T cell fraction (not recorded which). The origin of the receptors is a male donor with ankylosing spondylitis or in good health (not recorded which). Both conserved end residues are part of each CDR3. A D gene is named only where the DNA matches it firmly. Clone sizes are given selectively: once, few, many, or a class where the clone is expanded.

V gene	J gene	clone size	D gene	CDR3 DNA	CDR3 protein
TRBV24-1	TRBJ2-3	many	NA	TGTGCCACCGCGGGGGCAGGCACAGATACGCAGTATTTT	CATAGAGTDTQYF
TRBV20-1	TRBJ2-3	many	NA	TGCAGTGCTGGGAGGGGGACAGATACGCAGTATTTT	CSAGRGTDTQYF
TRBV12-3/TRBV12-4	TRBJ1-6	NA	NA	TGTGCCAGCAGCGGGGCGAATTCACCCCTCCACTTT	CASSGANSPLHF
TRBV6-1	TRBJ1-5	NA	NA	TGTGCCAGCAAACCGAATAGCAATCAGCCCCAGCATTTT	CASKPNSNQPQHF
TRBV4-1	TRBJ2-2	many	TRBD1	TGCGCCAGCAGCCTCCTACAGGGGGCGAGAACCGGGGAGCTGTTTTTT	CASSLLQGARTGELFF
TRBV20-1	TRBJ2-1	many	TRBD2	TGCAGTGCCAGAGTGGCTAGCGGAGGGAGCTCCTACAATGAGCAGTTCTTC	CSARVASGGSSYNEQFF
TRBV5-1	TRBJ1-1	few	NA	TGCGCCAGCAGCCTACCAGGGGCTGAAGCTTTCTTT	CASSLPGAEAFF
TRBV6-1	TRBJ2-7	NA	TRBD2	TGTGCCAGCGGAAACTACGGGGCTAGCGGGAGACCGAACGAGCAGTACTTC	CASGNYGASGRPNEQYF
TRBV5-1	TRBJ1-4	many	TRBD1	TGCGCCAGCAGCGCCCTAGACAGGGGGGGCGAAAAACTGTTTTTT	CASSALDRGGEKLFF
TRBV25-1	TRBJ2-5	NA	TRBD1	TGTGCCAGCCGCGCCCGACAGGGGTTCGGGCAAGAGACCCAGTACTTC	CASRARQGFGQETQYF
TRBV5-1	TRBJ2-1	few	NA	TGCGCCAGCAGCTTGGCCCGCGTCAACAATGAGCAGTTCTTC	CASSLARVNNEQFF
TRBV5-1	TRBJ2-3	many	TRBD1	TGCGCCAGCAGCGCCTCGACAGGGACAGATACGCAGTATTTT	CASSASTGTDTQYF
TRBV28	TRBJ2-7	many	TRBD2	TGTGCCAGCAGTCCACCGGGACTAGCATCCGGCTACGAGCAGTACTTC	CASSPPGLASGYEQYF
TRBV13	TRBJ2-5	few	TRBD2	TGTGCCAGCAGCGGGACTAGCCTCAATCAGGAAGAGACCCAGTACTTC	CASSGTSLNQEETQYF
TRBV27	TRBJ2-2	NA	TRBD1	TGTGCCAGCAGTAGGGACAGGTCCGCCGGGGAGCTGTTTTTT	CASSRDRSAGELFF
TRBV12-3/TRBV12-4	TRBJ2-2	few	NA	TGTGCCAGCAGTTTGTCGCGGGCTTGGACCGGGGAGCTGTTTTTT	CASSLSRAWTGELFF
TRBV5-5	TRBJ2-7	NA	TRBD1	TGTGCCAGCAGCAAGACAGGGTGGGTGGACGAGCAGTACTTC	CASSKTGWVDEQYF
TRBV4-2	TRBJ2-1	many	TRBD2	TGTGCCAGCAGCCAAGAGGGGACTAGAAATGAGCAGTTCTTC	CASSQEGTRNEQFF
TRBV12-3/TRBV12-4	TRBJ1-5	many	NA	TGTGCCAGCAGTTTGAGGGATAGCAATCAGCCCCAGCATTTT	CASSLRDSNQPQHF
TRBV4-1	TRBJ2-4	many	NA	TGCGCCAGCAGCCACCGCAGGGGCAAAAACATTCAGTACTTC	CASSHRRGKNIQYF
TRBV6-2/TRBV6-3	TRBJ2-1	few	NA	TGTGCCAGCAGTTACTCTCTACGCAATGAGCAGTTCTTC	CASSYSLRNEQFF
TRBV5-4	TRBJ1-5	few	NA	TGTGCCAGCAGCTTGGCCATTGGTCAGCCCCAGCATTTT	CASSLAIGQPQHF
TRBV12-3/TRBV12-4	TRBJ1-1	many	TRBD1	TGTGCCAGCAGTTTTTACAGGGGGAGGGCTTTCTTT	CASSFYRGRAFF
TRBV20-1	TRBJ2-1	NA	TRBD2	TGCAGTGCTGCTGGACTAGTGTATGATGAGCAGTTCTTC	CSAAGLVYDEQFF
TRBV5-1	TRBJ1-4	NA	NA	TGCGCCAGCAGTTCCGGGTGGGCGTATAATGAAAAACTGTTTTTT	CASSSGWAYNEKLFF
TRBV5-1	TRBJ1-3	NA	NA	TGCGCCAGCAGCTTGCAGGGCAGGTGGAGCTCTGGAAACACCATATATTTT	CASSLQGRWSSGNTIYF
TRBV20-1	TRBJ2-7	many	NA	TGCAGTGCTAGGGACATGCGCGGGGACGAGCAGTACTTC	CSARDMRGDEQYF
TRBV9	TRBJ2-7	few	NA	TGTGCCAGCAGCCAAGGCTCCGACTCCTACGAGCAGTACTTC	CASSQGSDSYEQYF
TRBV5-1	TRBJ1-4	many	TRBD1	TGCGCCAGCAACCCCCCGGGACAGGAAAATGAAAAACTGTTTTTT	CASNPPGQENEKLFF
TRBV20-1	TRBJ1-5	NA	TRBD1	TGCAGTGCTCGGGTCGGACAGGGGGTACAGCAGCCCCAGCATTTT	CSARVGQGVQQPQHF
TRBV6-1	TRBJ2-2	few	TRBD1	TGTGCCAGCAGGGGACAGGGATTGAACACCGGGGAGCTGTTTTTT	CASRGQGLNTGELFF
TRBV5-1	TRBJ2-1	few	NA	TGCGCCAGCAGCTTGGAGGCTCATTCTAATGAGCAGTTCTTC	CASSLEAHSNEQFF
TRBV11-2	TRBJ2-7	few	NA	TGTGCCAGCAGCGACGAAGGGGACATTCCCTACGAGCAGTACTTC	CASSDEGDIPYEQYF
TRBV18	TRBJ2-7	few	NA	TGTGCCAGCTCACCAACTTTTCCCAGGGTGGACTACGAGCAGTACTTC	CASSPTFPRVDYEQYF
TRBV6-6	TRBJ1-1	many	TRBD1	TGTGCCAGCAAACAGGGGGTCGTGACTGAAGCTTTCTTT	CASKQGVVTEAFF
TRBV5-1	TRBJ2-2	few	NA	TGCGCCAGCAGCCAGGGGAACACCGGGGAGCTGTTTTTT	CASSQGNTGELFF
TRBV7-3	TRBJ1-4	few	NA	TGTGCCAGCAGCTTTCCGGGACAAAGTGAAAAACTGTTTTTT	CASSFPGQSEKLFF
TRBV20-1	TRBJ2-2	few	NA	TGCAGTGCTAGAGACCGGGGTTGGGCAGGGGCGAACACCGGGGAGCTGTTTTTT	CSARDRGWAGANTGELFF
TRBV10-3	TRBJ2-1	NA	TRBD2	TGTGCCATCAGCCTCCACGGGACTAGCGGGAGGGGTGAGCAGTTCTTC	CAISLHGTSGRGEQFF
TRBV10-2	TRBJ2-7	many	TRBD2	TGCGCCAGCTCGTCGGCGGGAGGTCCCTACGAGCAGTACTTC	CASSSAGGPYEQYF
TRBV25-1	TRBJ1-1	many	TRBD1	TGTGCCAGCAGTGAGGAGTATGGGGACAGCCTGAACACTGAAGCTTTCTTT	CASSEEYGDSLNTEAFF
TRBV29-1	TRBJ2-7	many	NA	TGCAGCGTTTACAGGAACTACGAGCAGTACTTC	CSVYRNYEQYF
TRBV5-1	TRBJ2-1	many	NA	TGCGCCAGCAGCTTGATTGGCGATGAGCAGTTCTTC	CASSLIGDEQFF
TRBV28	TRBJ2-3	many	TRBD2	TGTGCCAGCAGTGGCGGGGGAGCGGGGACAGATACGCAGTATTTT	CASSGGGAGTDTQYF
TRBV28	TRBJ2-7	NA	TRBD2	TGTGCCAGCAGACCTAGCGGGAGGGTTCACTACGAGCAGTACTTC	CASRPSGRVHYEQYF
TRBV3-1	TRBJ2-5	few	NA	TGTGCCAGCCAAAGCCGAGTACTAAACCAAGAGACCCAGTACTTC	CASQSRVLNQETQYF
TRBV5-6	TRBJ2-3	many	NA	TGTGCCAGCAGCTGGGGGGCGGATACGCAGTATTTT	CASSWGADTQYF
TRBV5-1	TRBJ2-7	once	NA	TGCGCCAGCAGCCCCCCCAGCTACGAGCAGTACTTC	CASSPPSYEQYF
TRBV12-3/TRBV12-4	TRBJ2-1	NA	TRBD2	TGTGCCAACTACGCACCGGGACTAGCAGGCAATGAGCAGTTCTTC	CANYAPGLAGNEQFF
TRBV3-1	TRBJ2-2	few	NA	TGTGCCAGCAGCCAGGTCGTCCGCCGCGGGAACGCGAACACCGGGGAGCTGTTTTTT	CASSQVVRRGNANTGELFF
TRBV28	TRBJ2-2	NA	NA	TGTGCCAGCAGCCAGAGCAGGTCGGAGCTGTTTTTT	CASSQSRSELFF
TRBV3-1	TRBJ2-7	many	TRBD2	TGTGCCAGCAGCCTCAGGACTAGCGGAGGGGACGAGCAGTACTTC	CASSLRTSGGDEQYF
TRBV11-2	TRBJ2-4	many	NA	TGTGCCAGCAGCAATACAGGGAGAGTAGCCAAAAACATTCAGTACTTC	CASSNTGRVAKNIQYF
TRBV2	TRBJ2-7	NA	NA	TGTGCCAGCAGCCCCCAACCGTCCTGGGAGCAGTACTTC	CASSPQPSWEQYF
TRBV12-3/TRBV12-4	TRBJ2-2	NA	TRBD2	TGTGCCAGCAGACGGACTAGCGGGAGCGGGGAGCTGTTTTTT	CASRRTSGSGELFF